This TCR beta chain appears in the sequencing data of a study of blood T cell repertoires in COVID-19 (dated by TCRdb to about 2020). For the wider study: Collaborator samples came from the United States, Italy and Spain and covered acute and convalescent phases of COVID-19. The material from the prospective study consisted of cDNA or gDNA derived from T cells, B-cell-depleted T cells, or PBMCs. The dataset comprised deeply sampled blood TCRbeta repertoires from subjects exposed to, actively infected with, or recovered from COVID-19. A freely available public database, intended as a resource for researchers studying the immune response to SARS-CoV-2, is where the repertoires were released. The samples were drawn from the first 160 participants of the ongoing ImmuneRACE study and from more than 1,000 subjects provided by 6 global collaborators. Nearly every sample came with metadata listing a de-identified subject ID, COVID-19 status, age in years and sex. HLA class I and class II types, where available, came from metadata supplied by the sample provider rather than from assay-based typing. What the work shows at the level of the full study, not this receptor alone: How much clinical and demographic metadata was included differed by source and by participant, and the metadata was provided uncurated.

Whole blood was collected in K2EDTA tubes by collaborating institutions according to the institutions' own protocols. For TCRbeta analysis, collaborators shipped samples in one of three forms: frozen whole blood, isolated PBMCs, or DNA extracted from either of those sample types. A remark on this clone: There is no known antigen for this receptor. No much larger clonotype is one base removed from it; base qualities were not supplied.

Trimming accounts for 6 bases at V and 2 bases at J, while the number of junction bases matched to no gene is 9. From its cysteine to its phenylalanine, the CDR3 spans 16 amino acids. The only DNA kept is the CDR3, 48 bases in frame from the first base. According to the germline V gene (reference sequence), CDR1 reads MNHNY and CDR2 reads SVGAGI. TCRbeta CDR3 regions were amplified from genomic DNA by means of the immunoSEQ Assay, a bias-controlled multiplex PCR. Regarding the original processing steps: The number of nucleated cells in each sample was estimated from the amplification of reference gene primers within the assay. To quantify the absolute abundance of each unique TCRbeta CDR3 rearrangement, sequence reads were collapsed and filtered. For each sample, productive Simpson clonality was calculated by taking the square root of Simpson's diversity index across productive rearrangements. Here the immuneACCESS table is served through TCRdb, limited to in-frame sequences with V and J called. Missing clones are a known gap in these copies; in checked studies unresolved V genes cover under half, and the rest lacks a known reason. V, J and clone size reflect that table, while D and trimming were determined from the DNA. The sample table lists under 200,000 clones, about 85% of them with a count of one. 9.8% of the sample is held by the ten biggest clonotypes.

The receptor chain draws on TRBV6-6 and TRBJ1-5, and 8 bases in between align with TRBD1. Specimen: peripheral blood. The TCR comes from a woman at least 80 years old with acute or convalescent COVID-19. In nucleotide form, the sequence is TGTGCCAGCAGATCCTTCGGGGGACAGGGCAATCAGCCCCAGCATTTT. It codes for CASRSFGGQGNQPQHF.